This T cell receptor beta chain was sequenced in a study of shared clonotypes between healthy human individuals. Findings and limits, study-wide: Owing to a small donor count, the genetic and exposure-history diversity represented was limited.

As concerns this clone: Its matching antigen is unknown.

CD8 cells regarded as naive lacked CD45RO, were positively chosen for CCR7, and omitted terminally differentiated effector memory CD45RA+ cells. Healthy HIV-negative adults without recent acute infections or vaccinations served as donors. Within Nashville, Tennessee resided all donors, each a Caucasian adult. Trimming removed 5 bases from V and 5 bases from J; junction bases left unmatched: 11. Germline V CDR1 and CDR2: SGHTA, FQGTGA. The CDR3 has 15 amino acids. In the sorted-subset replicate PCRs, about 190 ng DNA, around 30,000 T cell genomes, was used. The repertoire was sequenced with immunoSEQ multiplex PCR; TCRdb's copy has only in-frame clones and lacks some. The sample lists around 1,900,000 clones; over 85% were seen once.

The clonotype comes from a man in his late teens or twenties in good health. Some clones in this sample may be carry-over from other donors' samples. V is TRBV7-3 and J is TRBJ2-5; TRBD2 matches 7 bases. The sequenced sample was naive CD8+ T cells from PBMCs. CDR3 in amino acids: CASSPTRLAGETQYF. In DNA, the CDR3 is TGTGCCAGCAGCCCCACCCGACTAGCAGGCGAGACCCAGTACTTC.